The clone carrying this T cell receptor beta chain was observed many times. Antigen: not known. Germline V gene lookup returns CDR1 SQVTM and CDR2 ANQGSEA. Trimming took off 6 bases at V and 7 bases at J, with 15 bases between the two ends. The CDR3 covers 13 residues. The data belong to a study of blood T cells in healthy people across ages. Findings of the study overall: Whereas aged donors had fewer naive CD4+ cells, long-lived donors had more of them and higher diversity. Naive T cell percentage showed a strong correlation with the diversity of TCR beta.

Through a sample-barcoded 5' primer and a J-beta primer mix, a second PCR was run for roughly 6 to 11 cycles. TCRdb used MiXCR to reprocess the 5' RACE reads, holding one entry per CDR3 protein. The sample includes around 990,000 distinct CDR3 sequences, roughly two fifths of them seen just once. Total RNA extraction produced at least 5.5 micrograms (per sample) for the study. The origin of this receptor is a man between 18 and 35 years old in good health. V gene TRBV29-1 combines with J gene TRBJ1-4; maybe TRBD1 (6 bases). What was sequenced was blood. The CDR3 is CSVRTANAEKLFF. CDR3 in DNA: TGCAGCGTCCGGACAGCTAACGCTGAAAAACTGTTTTTT.